This entry concerns a single T cell receptor (beta chain). Its target is not known. With 1 base clipped from V and 3 bases from J, the junction kept 15 bases outside the gene matches. The CDR3 extends over 18 amino acids. The germline gives CDR1 SEHNR, CDR2 FQNEAQ (reference sequence). This entry comes from a study of cytomegalovirus exposure and HLA in healthy donors. Study details: Earlier findings included 100 million to 130 million unique TCR beta sequences obtained from 170 million or so T cells.

PCR was performed using 60 Vbeta and 13 Jbeta primers. In the authors' workflow: Unique TCR beta chains numbered approximately 80 million in a later analysis, with approximately 10 million shared. Assay: immunoSEQ multiplex PCR; the TCRdb copy retains only in-frame clones and omits some. The V and J calls and clone size are taken from that table; D and trimming were inferred from the DNA. The table has about 120,000 clones, about four fifths seen once; the top ten hold approximately 0.93%. Study-wide findings and caveats: Across donors, presence/absence analyses took sequencing depth to be roughly uniform.

The source of this sequence is a human donor in good health. The sample was PBMCs. The chain links TRBV7-9 to TRBJ2-7, with 7 bases fitting TRBD1. The CDR3 region is CASSLEGIRDSPDYEQYF. The CDR3 nucleotides read TGTGCCAGCAGCTTAGAAGGGATCCGGGACAGCCCTGACTACGAGCAGTACTTC. Supplemented by reference TRBV7-9 and TRBJ2-7, the full variable domain reads DTGVSQNPRHKITKRGQNVTFRCDPISEHNRLYWYRQTLGQGPEFLTYFQNEAQLEKSRLLSDRFSAERPKGSFSTLEIQRTEQGDSAMYLCASSLEGIRDSPDYEQYFGPGTRLTVT.